The rows below give T cell receptor beta chains drawn from one sample of a study of radiotherapy plus CTLA-4 blockade in lung cancer. Sequencing was performed with immunoSEQ multiplex PCR; in TCRdb, only in-frame clones are kept and a portion is missing. Altogether about 77,000 clones are present, approximately 73% being singletons, with the ten largest covering more than 7.5%. The source was peripheral blood, collected from a patient treated with radiotherapy plus ipilimumab. The receptors stem from a human donor with non-small cell lung cancer whose response to radiotherapy plus ipilimumab could not be evaluated. The CDR3 runs from the conserved cysteine through the conserved F or W. D genes are given only for firm matches. Clone sizes are given selectively: once, few, many, or a class where the clone is expanded.

TRBV27	TRBJ2-7	TRBD2	NA	CASSSRLAGERDSYEQYF	TGTGCCAGCAGTAGCCGACTAGCGGGAGAGAGGGACTCCTACGAGCAGTACTTC
TRBV19	TRBJ1-1	TRBD1	few	CASSGQGVPFF	TGTGCCAGTAGTGGACAGGGTGTTCCTTTCTTT
TRBV7-2	TRBJ1-1	NA	NA	CASSSGGGANTEAFF	TGTGCCAGCAGCTCCGGGGGTGGAGCGAACACTGAAGCTTTCTTT
TRBV28	TRBJ1-4	TRBD1	few	CASSSLQGSGEKLFF	TGTGCCAGCAGTTCACTACAGGGGAGTGGTGAAAAACTGTTTTTT
TRBV11-2	TRBJ1-3	NA	NA	CASSLVGVWRSSGNTIYF	TGTGCCAGCAGCTTAGTTGGAGTCTGGAGGAGCTCTGGAAACACCATATATTTT
TRBV5-4	TRBJ1-2	TRBD1	NA	CASNLGRGLGYTF	TGTGCCAGCAATCTCGGCAGGGGGCTTGGCTACACCTTC
TRBV5-4	TRBJ1-1	NA	few	CASSQDSGSEAFF	TGTGCCAGCAGCCAGGACAGCGGATCTGAAGCTTTCTTT
TRBV27	TRBJ2-7	NA	NA	CASSISTTFSYEQYF	TGTGCCAGCAGTATCTCGACTACGTTTTCCTACGAGCAGTACTTC
TRBV7-3	TRBJ2-3	NA	NA	CASSQTGPQGTDTQYF	TGTGCCAGCAGCCAAACGGGCCCACAGGGCACAGATACGCAGTATTTT
TRBV12-5	TRBJ2-1	NA	once	CASGSRGEQFF	TGTGCTAGTGGGTCCCGGGGTGAGCAGTTCTTC
TRBV30	TRBJ2-5	NA	NA	CAWREFFAAGTQYF	TGTGCCTGGAGGGAGTTTTTTGCGGCGGGGACCCAGTACTTC
TRBV27	TRBJ1-2	TRBD1	NA	CASRGTEYGYTF	TGTGCCAGCAGAGGGACAGAGTATGGCTACACCTTC
TRBV27	TRBJ2-2	TRBD2	few	CASSPRTSGGLTGELFF	TGTGCCAGCAGTCCAAGGACTAGCGGGGGGCTCACCGGGGAGCTGTTTTTT
TRBV10-1	TRBJ2-3	NA	NA	CASSPSMGETDTQYF	TGCGCCAGCAGCCCCAGTATGGGAGAGACAGATACGCAGTATTTT
TRBV9	TRBJ1-3	TRBD1	NA	CASSVRGLGSGNTIYF	TGTGCCAGCAGCGTCAGGGGGCTCGGCTCTGGAAACACCATATATTTT
TRBV11-2	TRBJ2-7	TRBD1	NA	CASSSSGTGAYEQYF	TGTGCCAGCAGCTCCTCCGGGACAGGGGCCTACGAGCAGTACTTC
TRBV30	TRBJ1-5	NA	NA	CAWSVFSGNQPQHF	TGTGCCTGGAGTGTTTTCTCCGGGAATCAGCCCCAGCATTTT
TRBV7-2	TRBJ1-1	NA	NA	CASSLAGNMNTEAFF	TGTGCCAGCAGCTTAGCCGGGAACATGAACACTGAAGCTTTCTTT
TRBV6-5	TRBJ2-7	TRBD2	NA	CASQRTSPAPLEQYF	TGTGCCAGCCAAAGGACTAGCCCGGCTCCCCTCGAGCAGTACTTC
TRBV5-1	TRBJ1-1	TRBD1	few	CASSEGQGGEAFF	TGCGCCAGCAGCGAAGGACAGGGGGGAGAAGCTTTCTTT
TRBV5-1	TRBJ2-7	TRBD2	NA	CASSGTSGRDYSYEQYF	TGCGCCAGCAGCGGGACTAGCGGGAGGGACTACTCCTACGAGCAGTACTTC
TRBV29-1	TRBJ2-6	TRBD1	NA	CSVPGQGAAGANVLTF	TGCAGCGTCCCGGGACAGGGCGCAGCTGGGGCCAACGTCCTGACTTTC
TRBV6-6	TRBJ1-4	NA	NA	CASSPGLPNEKLFF	TGTGCCAGCAGCCCGGGACTCCCTAATGAAAAACTGTTTTTT
TRBV9	TRBJ2-5	TRBD2	NA	CASSKGLAGLQETQYF	TGTGCCAGCAGCAAAGGACTAGCGGGCCTCCAAGAGACCCAGTACTTC
TRBV15	TRBJ1-2	TRBD1	NA	CATSGFRDRGNYGYTF	TGTGCCACCAGCGGCTTCCGGGACAGGGGAAACTATGGCTACACCTTC
TRBV30	TRBJ1-1	TRBD1	NA	CAWNPGQGNTEAFF	TGTGCCTGGAACCCGGGACAGGGTAACACTGAAGCTTTCTTT
TRBV11-3	TRBJ2-3	TRBD2	NA	CASSPRTSGSTDTQYF	TGTGCCAGCAGCCCCCGGACTAGTGGGTCCACAGATACGCAGTATTTT
TRBV19	TRBJ1-5	TRBD1	NA	CASSPGDRVDQPQHF	TGTGCCAGTAGTCCCGGGGACAGGGTCGACCAGCCCCAGCATTTT